A single sample is the source of the 5 T cell receptor beta chains below, sequenced in a study of T cell repertoires in cytomegalovirus infection. One entry per CDR3 protein results from TCRdb running MiXCR on the reads. The sample lists about 530,000 distinct CDR3 sequences; about 25% were seen once. Sequenced sample: PBMCs. These receptors were taken from a human donor in good health (CMV status not recorded). Some clones in this sample may be carry-over from other donors' samples.

There are a few counts of this clonotype. The chain carries TRBV7-2 and TRBJ2-3, with 8 bases that match TRBD2. V lost 5 bases, J lost 1 base, and 5 bases stayed unmatched. Germline CDR1 reads SGHTA; CDR2 reads FQGNSA. This CDR3 is 15 amino acids long. This chain's CDR3 is CASSGVAGRTDTQYF. For the CDR3, the DNA is TGTGCCAGCAGCGGCGTAGCGGGACGCACAGATACGCAGTATTTT.

The CDR3 loop reads CASSPQDILAKETQYF. DNA of the CDR3: TGTGCCAGCAGCCCCCAGGACATTTTGGCGAAAGAGACCCAGTACTTC. The chain links TRBV7-9 to TRBJ2-5, with D possibly matching TRBD1 (5 bases). Trimming took 5 bases from V and 3 from J, leaving 19 bases between them. The CDR3 totals 16 residues. Germline V gene data show CDR1 as SEHNR and CDR2 as FQNEAQ (reference sequence).

This clonotype has only a few counts. The chain combines TRBV6-2 or TRBV6-3 with TRBJ2-7, with TRBD2 identical over 8 bases. Germline loops: CDR1 MNHEY, CDR2 SVGEGT. The V and J ends lost 10 bases and 0 bases, in that order; junction bases with no gene match: 8. The CDR3 loop spans 14 amino acids. In nucleotides, the CDR3 is TGTGCCACTTTTAGCGGGATGCCCTCCTACGAGCAGTACTTC. It codes for CATFSGMPSYEQYF.

This clonotype was seen ten or more times. This chain connects TRBV7-8 to TRBJ2-5; 7 bases align to TRBD2. This CDR3 comprises 17 residues. Germline V gene data show CDR1 as SGHVS and CDR2 as FQNEAQ. With 6 bases clipped from V and 3 bases from J, the junction kept 16 bases outside the gene matches. This CDR3 is CASSRRRAGALEETQYF. The CDR3 nucleotides are TGTGCCAGCAGTCGTAGGAGGGCGGGAGCCTTAGAAGAGACCCAGTACTTC. Full variable domain (rest looked up from reference TRBV7-8 and TRBJ2-5): GAGVSQSPRYKVAKRGQDVALRCDPISGHVSLFWYQQALGQGPEFLTYFQNEAQLDKSGLPSDRFFAERPEGSVSTLKIQRTQQEDSAVYLCASSRRRAGALEETQYFGPGTRLLVL.

The rearrangement uses TRBV12-5 and TRBJ2-1, with TRBD2 identical over 7 bases. The ends lost 0 bases at V and 6 bases at J; junction bases unmatched: 8. The CDR3 runs to 16 residues. The V gene's germline CDR1 is LGHNT and CDR2 FRNRAP. CDR3 coding DNA: TGTGCTAGTGGTTTGGTAGGAGGGAGGGAATCCAATGAGCAGTTCTTC. Encoded protein: CASGLVGGRESNEQFF.